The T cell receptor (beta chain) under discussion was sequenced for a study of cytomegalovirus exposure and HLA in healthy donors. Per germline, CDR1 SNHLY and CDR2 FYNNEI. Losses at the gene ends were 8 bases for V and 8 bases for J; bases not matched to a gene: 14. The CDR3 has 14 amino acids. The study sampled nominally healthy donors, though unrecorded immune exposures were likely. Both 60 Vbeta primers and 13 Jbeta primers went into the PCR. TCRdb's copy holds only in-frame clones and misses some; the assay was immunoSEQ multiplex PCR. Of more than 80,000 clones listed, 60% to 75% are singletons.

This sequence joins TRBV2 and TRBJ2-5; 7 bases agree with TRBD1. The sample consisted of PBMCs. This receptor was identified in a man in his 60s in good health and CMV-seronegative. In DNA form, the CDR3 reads TGTGCCAGCGTAGTCTACCGGGACAGCTCCACCCAGTACTTC. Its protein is CASVVYRDSSTQYF.